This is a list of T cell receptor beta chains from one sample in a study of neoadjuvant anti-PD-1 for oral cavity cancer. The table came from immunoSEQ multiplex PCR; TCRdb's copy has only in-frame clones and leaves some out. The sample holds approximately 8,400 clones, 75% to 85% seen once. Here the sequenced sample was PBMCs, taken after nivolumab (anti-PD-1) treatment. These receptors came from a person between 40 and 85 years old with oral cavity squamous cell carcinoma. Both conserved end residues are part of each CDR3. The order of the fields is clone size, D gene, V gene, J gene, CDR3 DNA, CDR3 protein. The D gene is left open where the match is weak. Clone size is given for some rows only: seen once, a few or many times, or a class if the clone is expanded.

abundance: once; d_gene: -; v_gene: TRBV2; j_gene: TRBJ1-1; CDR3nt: TGTGCCAGCGGGCACAGGAACACTGAAGCTTTCTTT; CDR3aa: CASGHRNTEAFF
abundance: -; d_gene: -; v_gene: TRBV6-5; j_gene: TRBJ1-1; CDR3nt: TGTGCCAGCAGTTACAGGGGGGGCGGCACTGAAGCTTTCTTT; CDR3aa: CASSYRGGGTEAFF
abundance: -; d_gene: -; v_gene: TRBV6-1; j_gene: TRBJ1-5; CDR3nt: TGTGCCAGCACCCAGTGGGGGGTGGGCAATCAGCCCCAGCATTTT; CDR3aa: CASTQWGVGNQPQHF
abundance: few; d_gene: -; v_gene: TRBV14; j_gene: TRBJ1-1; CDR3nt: TGTGCCAGCAGCCCAAGGGTCCTAACCTACCAGAACACTGAAGCTTTCTTT; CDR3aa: CASSPRVLTYQNTEAFF
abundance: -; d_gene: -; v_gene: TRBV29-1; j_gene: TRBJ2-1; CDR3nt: TGCAGCGTCCTTAGCGGAGGCGCCTACAATGAGCAGTTCTTC; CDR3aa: CSVLSGGAYNEQFF
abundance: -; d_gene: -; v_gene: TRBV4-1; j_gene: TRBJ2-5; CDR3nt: TGCGCCAGCAGCCAAGCCTCCGAACGGGCCCAGTACTTC; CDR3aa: CASSQASERAQYF
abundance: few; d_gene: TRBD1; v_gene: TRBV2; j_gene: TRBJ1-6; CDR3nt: TGTGCCAGCAGGTTACAGGGGCAAATTTCACCCCTCCACTTT; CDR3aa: CASRLQGQISPLHF
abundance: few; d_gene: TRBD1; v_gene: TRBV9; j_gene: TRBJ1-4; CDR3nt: TGTGCCAGCAGCGCTCCCGACAGGGGAGCTGGTACTAATGAAAAACTGTTTTTT; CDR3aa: CASSAPDRGAGTNEKLFF
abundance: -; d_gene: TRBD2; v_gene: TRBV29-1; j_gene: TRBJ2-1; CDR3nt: TGCAGCGTTGAAGGGGCTAGCGGAGTTCCCAATGAGCAGTTCTTC; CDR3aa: CSVEGASGVPNEQFF
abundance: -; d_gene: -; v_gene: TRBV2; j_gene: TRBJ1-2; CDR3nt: TGTGCCAGCAGTGCTTTGGTAGGGTCTGGCTACACCTTC; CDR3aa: CASSALVGSGYTF
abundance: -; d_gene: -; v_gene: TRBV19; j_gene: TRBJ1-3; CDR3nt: TGTGCCAGTAGCCCGGGGGTGAGAGGAAACACCATATATTTT; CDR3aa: CASSPGVRGNTIYF
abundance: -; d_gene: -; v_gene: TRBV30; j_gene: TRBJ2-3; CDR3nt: TGTGCCTGGAGTGTAGGTGGGACCACAGCAGATACGCAGTATTTT; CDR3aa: CAWSVGGTTADTQYF
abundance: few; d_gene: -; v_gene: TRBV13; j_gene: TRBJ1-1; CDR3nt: TGTGCCAGCAGCACTTACGGACGGGGCGCTGAAGCTTTCTTT; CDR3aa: CASSTYGRGAEAFF
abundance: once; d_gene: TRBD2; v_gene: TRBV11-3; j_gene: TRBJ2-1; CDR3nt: TGTGCCAGCAGCTTAGCTAGCGGGAACAATGAGCAGTTCTTC; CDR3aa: CASSLASGNNEQFF
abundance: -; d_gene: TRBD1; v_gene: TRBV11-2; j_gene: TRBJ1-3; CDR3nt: TGTGCCAGCAGCTTACAGGGGGCGAGGGGAAACACCATATATTTT; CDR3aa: CASSLQGARGNTIYF
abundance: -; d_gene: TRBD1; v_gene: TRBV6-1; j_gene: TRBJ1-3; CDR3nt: TGTGCCAGCAGTGACACAGGGGACTCTGGAAACACCATATATTTT; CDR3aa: CASSDTGDSGNTIYF
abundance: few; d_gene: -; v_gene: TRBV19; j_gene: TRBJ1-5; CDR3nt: TGTGCCAGTAACAAGGACAGCGCTGTAGGGGATCAGCCCCAGCATTTT; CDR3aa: CASNKDSAVGDQPQHF
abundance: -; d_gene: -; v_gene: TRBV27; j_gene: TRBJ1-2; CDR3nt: TGTGCCAGCAGTTTAAAGTATCTGGGTGGCTACACCTTC; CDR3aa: CASSLKYLGGYTF
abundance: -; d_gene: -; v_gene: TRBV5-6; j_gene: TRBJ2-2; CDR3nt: TGTGCCAGCAGCTGGAGGGCAGGGAACACCGGGGAGCTGTTTTTT; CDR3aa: CASSWRAGNTGELFF
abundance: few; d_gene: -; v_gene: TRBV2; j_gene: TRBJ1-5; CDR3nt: TGTGCCAGCACCCCCACCGGGGCCCTAAATCAGCCCCAGCATTTT; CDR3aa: CASTPTGALNQPQHF
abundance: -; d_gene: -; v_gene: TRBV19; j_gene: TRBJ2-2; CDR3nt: TGTGCCAGTAGTGTTGGGGGGCTAGGCACCGGGGAGCTGTTTTTT; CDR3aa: CASSVGGLGTGELFF
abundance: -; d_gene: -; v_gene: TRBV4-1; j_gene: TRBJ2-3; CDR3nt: TGCGCCAGCAGCCAAGAGTCCAGAAGCACAGATACGCAGTATTTT; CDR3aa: CASSQESRSTDTQYF
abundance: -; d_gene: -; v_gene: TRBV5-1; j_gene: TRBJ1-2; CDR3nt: TGCGCCAGCCAACCTAGTTTAGTGATCAACTATGGCTACACCTTC; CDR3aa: CASQPSLVINYGYTF
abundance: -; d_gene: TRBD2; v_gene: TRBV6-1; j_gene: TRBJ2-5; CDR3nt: TGTGCCAGCAGGGGTAGCGGGGGTCTCCAAGAGACCCAGTACTTC; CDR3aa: CASRGSGGLQETQYF
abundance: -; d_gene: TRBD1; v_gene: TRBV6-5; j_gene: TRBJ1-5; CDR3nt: TGTGCCAGCAGCCCAGACAGGGGTGGCAATCAGCCCCAGCATTTT; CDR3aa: CASSPDRGGNQPQHF
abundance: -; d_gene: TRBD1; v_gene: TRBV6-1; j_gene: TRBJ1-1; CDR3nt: TGTGCCAGCAGTCCCAGGGGGCAGGAAGCTTTCTTT; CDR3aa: CASSPRGQEAFF
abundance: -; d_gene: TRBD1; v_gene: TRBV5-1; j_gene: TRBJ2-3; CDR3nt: TGCGCCAGCAGCTTGGTGTCAGGGGGCGGCGCAGATACGCAGTATTTT; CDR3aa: CASSLVSGGGADTQYF
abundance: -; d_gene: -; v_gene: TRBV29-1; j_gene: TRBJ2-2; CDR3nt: TGCAGCGTCATTCGGAGCGGGGAGCTGTTTTTT; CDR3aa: CSVIRSGELFF
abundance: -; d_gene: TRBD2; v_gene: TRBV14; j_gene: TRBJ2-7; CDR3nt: TGTGCCAGCAGCCAAGGGGGACTATCAGCGGGCTCAAGCTCCTACGAGCAGTACTTC; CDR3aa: CASSQGGLSAGSSSYEQYF
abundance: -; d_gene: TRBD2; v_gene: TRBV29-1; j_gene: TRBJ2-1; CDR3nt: TGCAGCGTTCCTACTAGCGGGACTCGAGGCAATGAGCAGTTCTTC; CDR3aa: CSVPTSGTRGNEQFF
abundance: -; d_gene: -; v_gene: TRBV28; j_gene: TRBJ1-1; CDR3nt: TGTGCCAGCAGTTTGGGGTTTGAAGCTTTCTTT; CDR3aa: CASSLGFEAFF
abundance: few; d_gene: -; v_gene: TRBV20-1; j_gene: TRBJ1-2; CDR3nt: TGCAGTGTATACGGCTACACCTTC; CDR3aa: CSVYGYTF
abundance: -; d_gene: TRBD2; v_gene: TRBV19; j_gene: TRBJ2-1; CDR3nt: TGTGCCAGTAGTTCCCCGAGGGGGGTAGCGGGAGCCTACAATGAGCAGTTCTTC; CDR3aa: CASSSPRGVAGAYNEQFF
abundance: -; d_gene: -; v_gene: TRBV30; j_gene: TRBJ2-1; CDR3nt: TGTGCCTGGAGTGTACGGAGGTTAGCGGAGCAGTTCTTC; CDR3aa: CAWSVRRLAEQFF
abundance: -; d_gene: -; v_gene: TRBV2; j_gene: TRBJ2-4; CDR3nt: TGTGCCAGCAGTGAAGAGGGGAGAGACATTCAGTACTTC; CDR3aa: CASSEEGRDIQYF
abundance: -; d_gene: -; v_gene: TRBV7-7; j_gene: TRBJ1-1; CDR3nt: TGTGCTAGCAGCTTCTTAAGACAAGGGGAGACTGAAGCTTTCTTT; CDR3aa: CASSFLRQGETEAFF
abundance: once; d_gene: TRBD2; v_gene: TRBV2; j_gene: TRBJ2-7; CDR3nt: TGTGCCAGCTTCGGGGCTCGGACTAGCGTATACGAGCAGTACTTC; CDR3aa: CASFGARTSVYEQYF
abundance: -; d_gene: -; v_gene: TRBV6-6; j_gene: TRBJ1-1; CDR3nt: TGTGCCAGCAGTTACTCCGGTCACGCCCTTACTGAAGCTTTCTTT; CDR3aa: CASSYSGHALTEAFF
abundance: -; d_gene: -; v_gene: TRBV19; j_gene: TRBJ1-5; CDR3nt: TGTGCCAGTAGCGCGGGGGCGCGTAGCAATCAGCCCCAGCATTTT; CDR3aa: CASSAGARSNQPQHF
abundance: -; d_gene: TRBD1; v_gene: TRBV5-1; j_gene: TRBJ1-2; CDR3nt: TGCGCCAGCAGCCCAGACAGGGGGCAAAGTGGCTACACCTTC; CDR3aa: CASSPDRGQSGYTF
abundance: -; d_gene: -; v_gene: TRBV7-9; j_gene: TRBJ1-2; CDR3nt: TGTGCCAGCAGTCCCGAGAGGGGTTCTGGCTACACCTTC; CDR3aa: CASSPERGSGYTF
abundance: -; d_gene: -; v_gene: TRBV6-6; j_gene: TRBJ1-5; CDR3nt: TGTGCCAGCAGTCCTGCCGGACGGCCCAATCAGCCCCAGCATTTT; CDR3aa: CASSPAGRPNQPQHF
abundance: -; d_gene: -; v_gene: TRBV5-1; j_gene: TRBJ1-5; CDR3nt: TGCGCCAGCAGCTTGGAACCAGGGCTGAGCAATCAGCCCCAGCATTTT; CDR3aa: CASSLEPGLSNQPQHF
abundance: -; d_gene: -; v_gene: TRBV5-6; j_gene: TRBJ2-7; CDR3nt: TGTGCCAGCAGCGCGGGACTCAGCTCCTACGAGCAGTACTTC; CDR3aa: CASSAGLSSYEQYF
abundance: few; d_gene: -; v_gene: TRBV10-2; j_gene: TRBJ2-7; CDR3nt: TGCGCCAGCAGGAGCGGGCCGACCTACGAGCAGTACTTC; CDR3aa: CASRSGPTYEQYF
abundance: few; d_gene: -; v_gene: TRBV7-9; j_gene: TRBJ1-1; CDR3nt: TGTGCCAGCAGCTTTGCGGACTTACTGAACACTGAAGCTTTCTTT; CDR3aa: CASSFADLLNTEAFF
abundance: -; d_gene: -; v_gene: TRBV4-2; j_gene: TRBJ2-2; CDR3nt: TGTGCCAGCAGCCAAGATCCAGGGGGGACCGGGGAGCTGTTTTTT; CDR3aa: CASSQDPGGTGELFF
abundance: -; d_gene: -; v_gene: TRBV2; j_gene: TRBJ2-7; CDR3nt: TGTGCCAGCAGTGAGGGTTTCGGGGACGAGCAGTACTTC; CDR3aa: CASSEGFGDEQYF
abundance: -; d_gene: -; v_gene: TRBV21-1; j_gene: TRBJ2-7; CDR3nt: TGTGCCAGCAGCAAAGAGAGGAGGAGACAGACAAGCTACGAGCAGTACTTC; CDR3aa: CASSKERRRQTSYEQYF
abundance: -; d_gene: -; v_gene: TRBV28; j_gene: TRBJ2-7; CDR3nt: TGTGCCAGCAGTTTCCTCCTAGGGACCTACGAGCAGTACTTC; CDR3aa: CASSFLLGTYEQYF
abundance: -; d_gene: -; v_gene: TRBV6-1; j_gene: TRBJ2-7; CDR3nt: TGTGCCAGCAGTGAAGGGCTGGCCGGGGCACGGGGGACGGCCAACTACGAGCAGTACTTC; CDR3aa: CASSEGLAGARGTANYEQYF
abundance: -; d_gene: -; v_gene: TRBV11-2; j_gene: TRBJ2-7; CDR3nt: TGTGCCAGCAGGGATAGGAGCTCCTACGAGCAGTACTTC; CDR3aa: CASRDRSSYEQYF
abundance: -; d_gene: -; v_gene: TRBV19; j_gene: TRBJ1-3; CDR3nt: TGTGCCAGTAGTAGAACACCTCGGATCCGAAACACCATATATTTT; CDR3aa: CASSRTPRIRNTIYF
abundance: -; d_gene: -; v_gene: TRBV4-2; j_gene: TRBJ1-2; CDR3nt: TGTGCCAGCAGCCAAGATTCTTTCAGTTATGGCTACACCTTC; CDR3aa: CASSQDSFSYGYTF
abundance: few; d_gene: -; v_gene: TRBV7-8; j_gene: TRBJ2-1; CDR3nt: TGTGCCAGCAGCTTTGAGGAAGGGCAGTTCTTC; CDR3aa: CASSFEEGQFF